Given below is one T cell receptor (beta chain) in context. Antigen: not known. This record belongs to a study of T cells in Graves' hyperthyroidism and ophthalmopathy. Findings of the study overall: The model's output predicted ophthalmopathy at a median of around 6.9 months prior to onset.

Amplified TCR beta CDR3 regions derived from RNA transcripts. The HTBI set primed first-round TCR CDR3 RT-PCR. One entry per CDR3 protein results from TCRdb running MiXCR on the multiplex PCR reads. The data hold about 570,000 distinct CDR3 sequences, with about half observed a single time. V lost 5 bases and J 10 bases, leaving 15 bases between the germline ends. The germline V gene encodes CDR1 MGHDK and CDR2 SYGVNS. The CDR3 has 13 residues. The sample was peripheral blood or thyroid tissue (not recorded which). The receptor's source is an adult woman with Graves' disease, either hyperthyroidism or ophthalmopathy (not recorded which). This chain connects TRBV25-1 to TRBJ2-1; D is perhaps TRBD2 (5 bases). CDR3 loop: CASSQLVLREQFF. Here the CDR3 DNA reads TGTGCCAGCAGTCAACTAGTTTTACGAGAGCAGTTCTTC. Filled out from reference TRBV25-1 and TRBJ2-1, the complete variable domain reads EADIYQTPRYLVIGTGKKITLECSQTMGHDKMYWYQQDPGMELHLIHYSYGVNSTEKGDLSSESTVSRIRTEHFPLTLESARPSHTSQYLCASSQLVLREQFFGPGTRLTVL.